The subject of this entry is one TCR beta chain. Its specificity is unknown. The table came from immunoSEQ multiplex PCR; TCRdb's copy has only in-frame clones and leaves some out. The sample lists about 41,000 clones, 85% to 95% occurring once. The data belong to a study of graft-versus-host responses after intestinal transplantation. Across the whole study: Anti-thymocyte globulin induction was given to all recipients, followed by tacrolimus and steroids for around three years.

V dropped 5 bases and J dropped 5 bases, with 10 bases sitting between them. This CDR3 comprises 12 residues. From germline, CDR1 is SQVTM and CDR2 ANQGSEA. The J gene is TRBJ2-1, the V gene TRBV29-1; D gene ambiguous. The clonotype comes from a human donor who was the organ donor for an intestinal transplant. Source: unstimulated CD8+ T cells sorted from spleen or lymph node cells, taken before transplant. The CDR3: CSVPEDHNEQFF. CDR3 in DNA: TGCAGCGTTCCGGAAGACCACAATGAGCAGTTCTTC.